Sequencing of this T cell receptor beta chain was carried out in a study of radiation and T cells in renal cell carcinoma. Stated time point: baseline pretreatment blood. Treatment in this sample: 15 Gy SBRT to primary tumor, nephrectomy 4 weeks later. Assay: immunoSEQ multiplex PCR; the TCRdb copy retains only in-frame clones and omits some. The table includes about 150,000 clones, 88% detected once. The V gene lost 4 bases and the J gene lost 3 bases, with 16 bases spanning the gap. This CDR3 has 15 residues. The V gene's germline CDR1 is SGHNT and CDR2 YYREEE (reference sequence). The starting material was blood, obtained from a patient whose treatment included radiotherapy and nephrectomy. The clonotype originates from a woman aged 70-85 years with renal cell carcinoma. The rearrangement uses TRBV5-4 and TRBJ2-5; a weak D match, TRBD1 (6 bases). CDR3 nucleotide sequence: TGTGCCAGCAGCATAAGACAGGAGTACGAAGAGACCCAGTACTTC. Translation: CASSIRQEYEETQYF. The complete variable domain, with remaining parts taken from reference TRBV5-4 and TRBJ2-5, reads ETGVTQSPTHLIKTRGQQVTLRCSSQSGHNTVSWYQQALGQGPQFIFQYYREEENGRGNFPPRFSGLQFPNYSSELNVNALELDDSALYLCASSIRQEYEETQYFGPGTRLLVL.